This TCR beta chain came from a study of CD8 T cells in Susac syndrome. Blood CD8+ and CD4+ T cells underwent high-throughput TCR beta sequencing. The patients who served as multiple sclerosis controls were treatment-naive and had stable or active relapsing-remitting disease that fulfilled the revised McDonald criteria. Germline CDR1 and CDR2: SNHLY and FYNNEI. The ends were cut back, 7 bases at V and 4 bases at J, with 13 bases in the middle. CDR3 length: 13 residues. A quantity of roughly 0.5 to 1 ug RNA underwent reverse transcription using random hexamers. The amplification used immunoSEQ multiplex PCR on TCR beta CDR3; it spanned 54 Vbeta and 13 Jbeta. Using its own MiXCR run on the immunoSEQ multiplex PCR reads, TCRdb lists one record per CDR3 protein. In the table there are fewer than 350,000 distinct CDR3 sequences, approximately 90% of which are singletons.

The sequence was collected from a human donor with multiple sclerosis. Source material: CD8+ T cells from PBMCs. The genes are TRBV2 and TRBJ1-1; D might be TRBD1 (6 bases). The CDR3 region is CASTTTGRTEAFF. The CDR3 DNA sequence: TGTGCCAGCACTACTACAGGGCGCACTGAAGCTTTCTTT.